The 13 T cell receptor beta chains below come from one sample, sequenced in a study of technical replicates of blood from a handful of donors (dated by TCRdb to 2016 to 2017). The method behind the library was the immunoSEQ multiplex PCR assay. TCRdb took this table from immuneACCESS and kept in-frame rearrangements with V and J called. Such tables lack part of the clones; where checked against another copy, unresolved V genes explain under half of the gap, and the rest is unexplained. Within this sample are under 85,000 clones, with about 97% of them counted one time only. 0.15% to 0.2% of the sample is in the top ten clones. The sample taken for sequencing was T cells isolated from PBMCs. The receptors come from a human donor in good health.

V gene TRBV5-4 combines with J gene TRBJ1-1; a possible D gene is TRBD1 (5 bases). Trimming pared 4 bases from V and 12 bases from J, leaving 22 bases between. This CDR3 region has 14 residues. Per germline, CDR1 SGHNT and CDR2 YYREEE (reference sequence). CDR3 nucleotide sequence: TGTGCCAGCAGCACACCAGGGCCAACGGGGGTGCCTTTCTTT. This translates into CASSTPGPTGVPFF.

V is TRBV15 and J is TRBJ2-3; D gene uncertain. V was trimmed by 0 bases and J by 5 bases, leaving 6 bases between them. The CDR3 has 13 residues. The germline gives CDR1 LNHNV, CDR2 YYDKDF (reference sequence). The CDR3 is CATSRDPQDTQYF. DNA for the CDR3: TGTGCCACCAGCAGAGATCCCCAAGATACGCAGTATTTT.

The chain is built from TRBV9 and TRBJ1-3; D possibly corresponds to TRBD1 (5 bases). Trimming stripped 4 bases from V and 2 bases from J, with 10 bases between. This CDR3 has 14 amino acids. Germline V gene sequence: CDR1 SGDLS, CDR2 YYNGEE. CDR3 bases: TGTGCCAGCAGCCCGGGGGGACCTGGAAACACCATATATTTT. Its translation: CASSPGGPGNTIYF.

The V and J genes are TRBV6-5 and TRBJ2-5, with a tentative D call TRBD1 (6 bases). The tail of the sequence fits TRBJ2-7 better, so the J call may be wrong. The CDR3 runs to 13 residues. The V gene's germline CDR1 is MNHEY and CDR2 SVGAGI. The CDR3: CASRPGTSYEQYF. The CDR3 DNA is TGTGCCAGCAGACCTGGGACAAGCTACGAGCAGTACTTC.

This chain uses TRBV5-6 with TRBJ1-2; 7 nucleotides align to TRBD1. The CDR3 runs to 14 residues. Germline loops: CDR1 SGHDT, CDR2 YYEEEE. V lost 4 bases and J lost 6; bases outside the gene matches: 9. This CDR3 is CASSLGSRGNGYTF. CDR3 nucleotides: TGTGCCAGCAGCCTCGGCAGCAGGGGGAATGGCTACACCTTC.

This chain joins TRBV28 and TRBJ2-3; possible D gene TRBD1, 6 bases. This CDR3 region has 13 residues. Germline CDR1 and CDR2: MDHEN and SYDVKM. V shed 6 bases and J shed 2 bases, with 9 bases lying between them. In DNA, the CDR3 is TGTGCCAGCAGCCGGGACAACACAGATACGCAGTATTTT. It codes for CASSRDNTDTQYF.

The rearrangement uses TRBV6-5 and TRBJ1-5; D is undetermined. The length of the CDR3 is 13 residues. CDR1 MNHEY and CDR2 SVGAGI come from the germline V gene. V lost 6 bases and J 2 bases, leaving 8 bases between the germline ends. The CDR3 region is CASSGMGNQPQHF. The CDR3 coding sequence is TGTGCCAGCAGCGGGATGGGCAATCAGCCCCAGCATTTT.

The chain uses TRBV5-6 and TRBJ2-3; D perhaps matches TRBD1 (5 bases). Germline V gene lookup returns CDR1 SGHDT and CDR2 YYEEEE. The ends were cut back, 4 bases at V and 1 base at J, with 13 bases in the middle. CDR3 length: 15 amino acids. The CDR3 spells CASSGGAARTDTQYF. CDR3 bases: TGTGCCAGCAGCGGTGGGGCTGCTCGCACAGATACGCAGTATTTT.

The chain recombines TRBV11-2 with TRBJ2-7, with TRBD1 identical over 9 bases. V was pared by 6 bases and J by 5 bases, with 11 bases of the junction left unmatched. CDR3 length: 15 amino acids. Germline V gene sequence: CDR1 SGHAT, CDR2 FQNNGV. In DNA form, the CDR3 reads TGTGCCAGCAGGATGCCCCGGGACAGGGTCAACGAGCAGTACTTC. Encoded protein: CASRMPRDRVNEQYF. The full variable domain, completed using reference TRBV11-2 and TRBJ2-7, is EAGVAQSPRYKIIEKRQSVAFWCNPISGHATLYWYQQILGQGPKLLIQFQNNGVVDDSQLPKDRFSAERLKGVDSTLKIQPAKLEDSAVYLCASRMPRDRVNEQYFGPGTRLTVT.

V is TRBV9 and J is TRBJ2-7; tentative D call: TRBD1 (5 bases). This CDR3 contains 15 residues. Germline loops: CDR1 SGDLS, CDR2 YYNGEE. The germline V and J ends were trimmed by 0 bases and 0 bases, with 10 bases remaining between them. CDR3 DNA: TGTGCCAGCAGCGTAGGAACAGGTAGCTCCTACGAGCAGTACTTC. Protein product: CASSVGTGSSYEQYF.

This clone was seen just once. This chain links TRBV6-1 with TRBJ2-1; TRBD1 aligns across 11 bases. The length of the CDR3 is 14 residues. J was trimmed by 9 bases and V by 4 bases; bases with no gene match: 5. Per the germline V gene, CDR1 is MNHNS and CDR2 is SASEGT. The CDR3 bases are TGTGCCAGCAGTGGGACAGGGGGCAAGGGTGAGCAGTTCTTC. Translating it yields CASSGTGGKGEQFF.

V and J are TRBV9 and TRBJ2-5, with 8 bases fitting TRBD2. CDR3 length: 17 amino acids. CDR1 is SGDLS, CDR2 YYNGEE, per germline. Germline trimming cut 0 bases from V and 0 bases from J; bases unmatched to any gene: 7. The CDR3: CASSVDSGGAYQETQYF. The CDR3 region has the DNA TGTGCCAGCAGCGTAGACAGCGGGGGAGCGTACCAAGAGACCCAGTACTTC.

This rearrangement joins TRBV7-9 to TRBJ1-2; D is perhaps TRBD1 (5 bases). CDR3 length: 15 residues. Germline CDR1 and CDR2: SEHNR and FQNEAQ (reference sequence). V was shortened by 5 bases and J by 2 bases, with 15 bases between the two germline ends. In DNA form, the CDR3 reads TGTGCCAGCAGCCCCCTTGGGGCAGGCAACTATGGCTACACCTTC. Amino acids: CASSPLGAGNYGYTF.